This T cell receptor (beta chain) was captured in a study of OX40 agonist ivuxolimab in advanced cancers. Study in general: Anti-PD-1, anti-PD-L1 or anti-CTLA-4 therapy given earlier was allowed, and around 40% had some.

CDR1 is SQVTM and CDR2 is ANQGSEA in the germline V gene. Trimming left V 7 bases short and J 0 bases short, with 14 bases between. This CDR3 is 14 amino acids long. Using immunoSEQ multiplex PCR, the repertoire was profiled, and TCRdb retains in-frame clones only, with some absent. Among about 46,000 clones listed, around 90% were seen once. The TCR comes from an adult with an advanced solid tumor such as melanoma, head and neck, liver or kidney cancer. The V and J genes are TRBV29-1 and TRBJ2-3; D is possibly TRBD1 or TRBD2 (6 bases each). Sequenced material: CD4+ or CD8+ T cells sorted from blood, taken in a trial of the OX40 agonist ivuxolimab. The CDR3 nucleotides read TGCAGCGCCGTGGGGGGCCCTAGCACAGATACGCAGTATTTT. Residues: CSAVGGPSTDTQYF.